Here is one T cell receptor (beta chain) with its context. Its cognate antigen has yet to be identified. No qualities accompany the bases; no much larger clone lies one base away. Using the deep immunoSEQ assay, TCR CDR3 regions were amplified from genomic DNA by multiplex PCR. For each cell subset, the extracted genomic DNA was distributed evenly across all wells of several immunoSEQ 96-well plates, and each plate served as one replicate. For sorted subsets, each replicate PCR was loaded with approximately 200 ng genomic DNA, equivalent to some 31,000 T cell genomes. Purified libraries were quantified with a Qubit 3.0 fluorometer, sized on a Bioanalyzer 2100, and re-quantified with the KAPA Library Quantification kit. A separate single-read 150-cycle Illumina NextSeq 550 flow cell was used to sequence each immunoSEQ 96-well plate. As for the original processing: Because only junctional sequences without quality scores were contained in the immunoSEQ output, filtering matching that applied to full-length reads could not be performed. Sequences were annotated with PyIR, a Python wrapper for IgBLAST v1.9, using IMGT germline references to assign V/J genes and CDR3. Reads were filtered out if the reads had weak V/J assignments (E-value above 1e-6), no CDR3, stop codons, out-of-frame junctions, or ambiguous translated residues. V3J clonotypes were defined as sequences sharing an identical inferred V gene, J gene, and CDR3 amino acid sequence. Percentage overlap between repertoires was computed as shared unique clonotypes divided by the size of the smaller repertoire. Three approaches were used to assess repertoire richness: RTK rarefaction, the Chao1 estimator, and Recon v2.1 estimates of unobserved clonotypes. For all TCRbeta clonotypes obtained by the gDNA method from four donors, generation probabilities were computed with OLGA. TCRdb mirrors the immuneACCESS table, restricted to in-frame sequences. Some clones are absent from its copies; in checked studies, under half trace to an unresolved V gene, and the reason for the others is unknown. V and J calls and clone size come straight from that table; D and trimming were deduced from the DNA. This sample has 2 million to 2.5 million clones in its table, and roughly 93% of those were observed once. The ten largest clones take up around 0.4% of the sample.

This entry comes from a study of shared clonotypes between healthy human individuals (dated by TCRdb to 2018 to 2020). As for the study more broadly: The cohort comprised a couple of women and a few men aged 18 to 49 years. Per donor, three plates each were used for CD4 naive and CD4 memory, two for CD8 naive, and one for CD8 memory. To estimate repertoire size and how much clonotype sharing occurs between individuals, the study deeply sequenced the blood TCR repertoires of five healthy adults. To increase sequencing depth and limit assay-specific biases, different laboratories used diverse techniques to prepare libraries and sequence TCR repertoires. Each donor's leukapheresis produced roughly between about 0.85 and 10 billion PBMCs. The full study reports these points: Based on pairwise subsampling, the degree of clonotype sharing among donors was expected to be affected by sequencing depth. The small number of donors limited the genetic and exposure-history diversity represented. Rarefaction of sorted-subset datasets indicated incomplete sequencing despite the large sequencing depth. Estimated clonotype richness was generally larger for naive than for memory subsets. Compared with non-shared clonotypes, the clonotypes found in all four sorted-subset donors had higher generation probabilities. Only blood was sampled, and tissue TCR repertoires likely differ from those in blood. Roughly 5% of naive CD4, 3.5% of naive CD8, approximately 2.2% of memory CD4, and roughly 0.4% of memory CD8 clonotypes were shared across several donors.

V and J are trimmed by 1 base and 3 bases, and the gene matches miss 11 bases of the junction. CDR1 and CDR2 (SEHNR, FQNEAQ) derive from the germline V gene (reference sequence). The CDR3 measures 19 amino acids from cysteine to phenylalanine. The retained sequence is limited to the CDR3, 57 bases, with the frame set at the first base. Healthy HIV-negative adults with no recently reported acute infections or vaccinations were included as donors. Every donor was a Caucasian adult residing in Nashville, Tennessee, USA. CD4+ T cells were enriched by magnetic negative selection, after which naive cells were positively selected on CD45RA and the negative fraction was taken as the memory subset. Blood was collected by leukapheresis, and PBMCs were isolated by Ficoll-Histopaque density gradient centrifugation and then cryopreserved in liquid nitrogen vapor phase. Analytical flow cytometry was used to check the purity and quantity of each magnetically sorted T cell population. Genomic DNA was isolated from each sorted fraction and quantified by UV absorbance on a Nanodrop 2000c.

The receptor comes from a man aged 18 to 30 in good health. Some clones in this sample may be carry-over from other donors' samples. The sample was naive CD4+ T cells from PBMCs. The label giving this sample's cell subset or site can be read as: CD45RA+ positively selected. The rearrangement joined TRBV7-9 to TRBJ2-2, and TRBD2 matches 10 of the central bases. The DNA is as follows: TGTGCCAGCAGCTTAGTGTGGACTAGCGGATCGATGTACACCGGGGAGCTGTTTTTT. Its coded protein is CASSLVWTSGSMYTGELFF.